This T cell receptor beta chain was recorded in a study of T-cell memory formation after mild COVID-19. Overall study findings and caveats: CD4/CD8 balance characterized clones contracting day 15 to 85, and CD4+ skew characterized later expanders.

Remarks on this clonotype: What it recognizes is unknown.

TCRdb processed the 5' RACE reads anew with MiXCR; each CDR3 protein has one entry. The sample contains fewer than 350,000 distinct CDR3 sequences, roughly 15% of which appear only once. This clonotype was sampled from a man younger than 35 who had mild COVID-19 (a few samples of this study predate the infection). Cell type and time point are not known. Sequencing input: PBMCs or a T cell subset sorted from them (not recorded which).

In DNA, the CDR3 is TGTGCCAGCAGCTTAGGGGGGCGGCGTGAGCAGTTCTTC. It encodes CASSLGGRREQFF. The genes are TRBV5-5 and TRBJ2-1; D is tentatively TRBD1 or TRBD2 (6 bases each). V was clipped by 2 bases and J by 9 bases, with 12 bases between them. Germline CDR1 and CDR2: SGHKS and YYEKEE (reference sequence). This CDR3 is 13 amino acids long. Full variable domain (rest looked up from reference TRBV5-5 and TRBJ2-1): DAGVTQSPTHLIKTRGQQVTLRCSPISGHKSVSWYQQVLGQGPQFIFQYYEKEERGRGNFPDRFSARQFPNYSSELNVNALLLGDSALYLCASSLGGRREQFFGPGTRLTVL.